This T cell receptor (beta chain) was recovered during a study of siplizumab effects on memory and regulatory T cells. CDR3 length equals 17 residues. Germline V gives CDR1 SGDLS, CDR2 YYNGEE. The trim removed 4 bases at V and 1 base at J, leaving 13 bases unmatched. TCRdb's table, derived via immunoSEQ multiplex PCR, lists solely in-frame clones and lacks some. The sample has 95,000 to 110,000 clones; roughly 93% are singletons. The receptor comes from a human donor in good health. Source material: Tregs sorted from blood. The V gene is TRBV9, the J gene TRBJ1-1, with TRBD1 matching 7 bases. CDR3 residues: CASSPTSLTGPNTEAFF. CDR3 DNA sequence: TGTGCCAGCAGCCCCACAAGCCTGACAGGGCCGAACACTGAAGCTTTCTTT.